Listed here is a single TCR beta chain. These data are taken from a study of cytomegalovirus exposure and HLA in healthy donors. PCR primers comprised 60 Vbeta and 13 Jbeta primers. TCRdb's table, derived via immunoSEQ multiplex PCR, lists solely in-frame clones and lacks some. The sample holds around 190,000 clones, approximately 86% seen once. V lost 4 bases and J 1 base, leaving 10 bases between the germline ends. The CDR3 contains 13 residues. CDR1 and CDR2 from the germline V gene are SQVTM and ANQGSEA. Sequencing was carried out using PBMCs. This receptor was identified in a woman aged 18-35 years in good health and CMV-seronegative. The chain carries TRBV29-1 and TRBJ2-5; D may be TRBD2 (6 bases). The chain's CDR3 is CSVGPGLQETQYF. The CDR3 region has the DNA TGCAGCGTTGGCCCGGGACTCCAAGAGACCCAGTACTTC.